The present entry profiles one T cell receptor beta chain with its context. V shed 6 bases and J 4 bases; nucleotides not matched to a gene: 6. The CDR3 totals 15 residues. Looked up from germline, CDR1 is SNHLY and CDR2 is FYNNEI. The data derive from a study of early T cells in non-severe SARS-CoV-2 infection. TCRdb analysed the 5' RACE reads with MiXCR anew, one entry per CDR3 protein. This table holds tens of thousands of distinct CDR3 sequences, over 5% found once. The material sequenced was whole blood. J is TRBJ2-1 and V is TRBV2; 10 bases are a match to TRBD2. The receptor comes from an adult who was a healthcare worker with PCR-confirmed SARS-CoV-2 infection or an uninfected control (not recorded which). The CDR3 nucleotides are TGTGCCAGCAGGAAACTAGCGGGACTGTACAATGAGCAGTTCTTC. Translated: CASRKLAGLYNEQFF.